This T cell receptor beta chain was obtained from a study of blood T cell repertoires in COVID-19. This clone has a handful of counts. Trimming removed 6 bases from V and 3 bases from J, with 12 bases in between. Germline values: CDR1 SQVTM, CDR2 ANQGSEA. The length of the CDR3 is 13 residues. Sequenced by immunoSEQ multiplex PCR; TCRdb stores in-frame clones only, minus some. The sample includes over 250,000 clones, 80% to 90% of them seen just once. The sequencing sample was made of peripheral blood. The rearrangement joins TRBV29-1 to TRBJ1-5; D unclear. This clonotype originated in a woman between 50 and 59 years old who had recovered from COVID-19. CDR3 in DNA: TGCAGCGTGAGCCTCGGGGTCAATCAGCCCCAGCATTTT. This gives the protein CSVSLGVNQPQHF.